The 32 T cell receptor beta chains listed next were all sequenced from one sample in a study of CXCR3-negative and CXCR3-positive naive CD8 T cells. 5' RACE with UMI labels generated the TRB cDNA libraries. TCRdb reprocessed the 5' RACE reads; each CDR3 protein has one entry and no DNA is given. Here the sample table reports 100,000 to 150,000 distinct CDR3 sequences. Sequencing used naive CXCR3- CD8+ T cells from blood. Subset in this sample: CD45RO-CCR7+CD27+CD95- naive CD8+ T cells lacking CXCR3 (TNR3-). The receptors stem from a human donor in good health. Some clones in this sample may be carry-over from other donors' samples.

The J gene is TRBJ2-1, the V gene TRBV27; TCRdb reports TRBD1, a call that lacks DNA to check it against. The germline V gene encodes CDR1 MNHEY and CDR2 SMNVEV (reference sequence). This CDR3 spans 13 amino acids. CDR3 protein: CASSLPMPGEQFF.

The rearrangement uses TRBV7-8 and TRBJ2-1; lacking DNA, the TRBD2 call made by TCRdb goes unchecked. This CDR3 spans 16 amino acids. Germline CDR1 SGHVS, CDR2 FQNEAQ. The CDR3 loop reads CASSLASGDRYNEQFF.

The chain uses TRBV20-1 and TRBJ2-7. CDR1 and CDR2 (germline): DFQATT, SNEGSKA (reference sequence). The CDR3 length is 13 residues. The CDR3 reads CSARDGDSYEQYF.

The rearrangement uses TRBV28 and TRBJ2-4; TCRdb calls TRBD1, which cannot be checked without DNA. The CDR3 is 16 residues long. Per the germline V gene, CDR1 is MDHEN and CDR2 is SYDVKM. CDR3 residues: CASSLQVTGQGDIQYF. The entire variable domain, with the rest obtained from reference TRBV28 and TRBJ2-4, is as follows: DVKVTQSSRYLVKRTGEKVFLECVQDMDHENMFWYRQDPGLGLRLIYFSYDVKMKEKGDIPEGYSVSREKKERFSLILESASTNQTSMYLCASSLQVTGQGDIQYFGAGTRLSVL.

The gene calls are TRBV10-1 and TRBJ1-1; the TCRdb call, TRBD1, lacks DNA for checking. This CDR3 region has 14 residues. The germline V gene encodes CDR1 WNHNN and CDR2 SYGVQD (reference sequence). This CDR3 reads CASSEHPGNTEAFF.

This chain uses TRBV9 with TRBJ2-7; TCRdb returns TRBD1, unconfirmable since there is no DNA. CDR3 size: 15 residues. Germline lookup yields CDR1 SGDLS and CDR2 YYNGEE. CDR3 sequence: CASSVTGQGAYEQYF.

V and J are TRBV19 and TRBJ2-3; no DNA is available, so the TRBD1 call from TCRdb remains unchecked. Per germline, CDR1 LNHDA and CDR2 SQIVND (reference sequence). CDR3 length: 15 residues. CDR3 loop: CASSTTGSITDTQYF.

V usage is TRBV9 and J usage is TRBJ2-6; the D gene TCRdb calls, TRBD2, cannot be checked with no DNA. The CDR3 runs 18 residues. CDR1 is SGDLS and CDR2 is YYNGEE in the germline V gene. CDR3 in amino acids: CASSPQVGGPSGANVLTF.

V usage is TRBV21-1 and J usage is TRBJ2-1; with no DNA, the TCRdb D assignment of TRBD2 cannot be verified. TRBV21-1 is noted as a pseudogene. This CDR3 contains 19 residues. The CDR3 sequence is CASSKAPSVIFGTYNEQFF.

V usage is TRBV7-9 and J usage is TRBJ2-5; TCRdb's assignment of TRBD2 cannot be checked, as there is no DNA. The CDR3 length is 20 residues. The germline V gene encodes CDR1 SEHNR and CDR2 FQNEAQ (reference sequence). This CDR3 reads CASQGKGFLAGKESQETQYF.

This chain uses TRBV11-2 with TRBJ2-1; no DNA is available, so the TRBD2 call from TCRdb remains unchecked. The CDR3 consists of 16 residues. Germline V gives CDR1 SGHAT, CDR2 FQNNGV. CDR3 region: CASSFLTQLGYNEQFF.

V is TRBV20-1 and J is TRBJ2-5; TCRdb proposes TRBD2, but this gene call is untestable without DNA. Per germline, CDR1 DFQATT and CDR2 SNEGSKA (reference sequence). This CDR3 spans 14 amino acids. The CDR3 protein is CSAKGPAYQETQYF.

The V and J genes are TRBV20-1 and TRBJ2-7; TCRdb gives TRBD2 as the D gene, but with no DNA this cannot be confirmed. This CDR3 is 13 amino acids long. Germline V lookup: CDR1 DFQATT, CDR2 SNEGSKA (reference sequence). The CDR3 protein is CSARPAASYEQYF.

The chain couples TRBV2 to TRBJ2-3; TCRdb reports TRBD2, a call that lacks DNA to check it against. Germline CDR1 and CDR2: SNHLY and FYNNEI. This CDR3 contains 18 residues. The CDR3 sequence is CASSGGTSGSRSTDTQYF.

CDR3 residues: CASSPGTSSYEQYF. The chain is built from TRBV7-9 and TRBJ2-7; with no DNA, the TCRdb D assignment of TRBD1 cannot be verified. The germline CDR1 and CDR2 sequences are SEHNR and FQNEAQ (reference sequence). The CDR3 spans 14 residues.

The rearrangement joins TRBV28 to TRBJ2-1; TCRdb calls TRBD2, which cannot be checked without DNA. CDR1 and CDR2 from the germline V gene are MDHEN and SYDVKM. The CDR3 extends over 15 amino acids. This CDR3 reads CASSFLASGSNEQFF.

The chain joins TRBV29-1 to TRBJ2-7; the D call from TCRdb, TRBD2, cannot be confirmed without DNA. The CDR3 spans 14 residues. Germline assignment: CDR1 SQVTM and CDR2 ANQGSEA. CDR3 loop: CSVRLAGGLDEQYF.

The chain has TRBV9 and TRBJ2-2. Germline CDR1 SGDLS, CDR2 YYNGEE. The CDR3 sequence is 15 residues long. The chain's CDR3 is CASSVDLTNTGELFF.

This sequence joins TRBV7-9 and TRBJ1-5. CDR1 and CDR2 (germline): SEHNR, FQNEAQ (reference sequence). This CDR3 has 16 residues. The CDR3 loop reads CASSQSARGRNQPQHF.

This rearrangement joins TRBV6-5 to TRBJ2-7; as DNA is missing, the TRBD1 call by TCRdb cannot be tested. This CDR3 comprises 16 residues. Germline-derived CDR1 and CDR2 are MNHEY and SVGAGI. The CDR3 loop reads CASSRTEGGRPYEQYF.

The rearrangement uses TRBV28 and TRBJ2-3. Germline values: CDR1 MDHEN, CDR2 SYDVKM. The CDR3 runs 12 residues. CDR3 in amino acids: CASSLTRNTQYF.

The chain carries TRBV29-1 and TRBJ1-2; TCRdb outputs TRBD1, but without DNA this stays unchecked. The length of the CDR3 is 16 residues. CDR1 SQVTM and CDR2 ANQGSEA come from the germline V gene. Here the CDR3 reads CSVTSMTGGFGYGYTF.

The chain recombines TRBV28 with TRBJ2-5; TCRdb reports TRBD2, a call that lacks DNA to check it against. CDR3 length: 17 amino acids. Germline V gene data show CDR1 as MDHEN and CDR2 as SYDVKM. CDR3 amino acids: CASSPPRVGRAQETQYF.

The chain links TRBV6-2 or TRBV6-3 to TRBJ2-1. In germline, CDR1 is MNHEY, CDR2 SVGEGT. The CDR3 runs 12 residues. The CDR3: CASSYSYNEQFF.

This chain uses TRBV7-9 with TRBJ1-6; TCRdb indicates TRBD1, and absent DNA this call remains unverified. CDR1 and CDR2 from the germline V gene are SEHNR and FQNEAQ (reference sequence). This CDR3 contains 18 residues. The CDR3 region is CASSSSSTGTSYNSPLHF.

The J gene is TRBJ1-2, the V gene TRBV5-1; TCRdb returns TRBD1, unconfirmable since there is no DNA. The CDR3 runs 15 residues. CDR1 SGHRS and CDR2 YFSETQ come from the germline V gene. CDR3 region: CASSPGFSSNYGYTF.

This chain connects TRBV27 to TRBJ1-1. This CDR3 has 14 residues. Germline CDR1 and CDR2: MNHEY and SMNVEV (reference sequence). The chain's CDR3 is CASSPGALVPEAFF.

This rearrangement joins TRBV7-2 to TRBJ2-1; TCRdb calls TRBD2, which cannot be checked without DNA. The CDR3 has 17 amino acids. Germline V gene sequence: CDR1 SGHTA, CDR2 FQGNSA. CDR3 amino acids: CASSWGLAGGFVNEQFF.

J is TRBJ2-3 and V is TRBV12-3 or TRBV12-4; TCRdb's assignment of TRBD2 cannot be checked, as there is no DNA. The CDR3 contains 11 residues. CDR3 sequence: CASTLSDTQYF.

The V call is TRBV29-1, the J call TRBJ1-1. The CDR3 is 11 amino acids. The germline gives CDR1 SQVTM, CDR2 ANQGSEA. The chain's CDR3 is CSTYLNTEAFF.

J is TRBJ2-7 and V is TRBV27; TCRdb indicates TRBD2, and absent DNA this call remains unverified. CDR3 length: 12 amino acids. CDR1 and CDR2 (germline): MNHEY, SMNVEV (reference sequence). The CDR3 spells CASIYAGYEQYF.

The chain's CDR3 is CASSYSLGSSYNEQFF. The chain uses TRBV28 and TRBJ2-1; TCRdb's D call of TRBD2 is untestable without DNA. Germline values: CDR1 MDHEN, CDR2 SYDVKM. This CDR3 is built from 16 residues.